Listed below are T cell receptor beta chains from one sample, sequenced in a study of T cells after yellow fever vaccination. Via MiXCR, TCRdb re-called the 5' RACE reads, giving one row per CDR3 protein. This table holds 280,000 or so distinct CDR3 sequences, 8.7% found once. Sequences were derived from CD4+ T cells sorted from PBMCs, sampled 5 days after the yellow fever booster vaccination. These receptors were taken from a young man who received the YFV17D yellow fever vaccine. Both conserved end residues are part of each CDR3. The D gene is left open where the match is weak. A clone size is listed for some rows: how often the clone was seen (once, few, many), or a class if it is expanded.

V: TRBV12-5; size: few; length: 19; D: .; J: TRBJ2-7; CDR3: CASGLVSMGARRGPPEQYF; DNA: TGTGCTAGTGGTTTGGTATCAATGGGGGCCCGGAGGGGACCTCCCGAGCAGTACTTC
V: TRBV5-1; size: .; length: 14; D: .; J: TRBJ1-1; CDR3: CASSLAGRGTEAFF; DNA: TGCGCCAGCAGCTTGGCTGGGAGGGGTACTGAAGCTTTCTTT
V: TRBV7-7; size: .; length: 16; D: TRBD2; J: TRBJ2-2; CDR3: CASSPGAGKNTGELFF; DNA: TGTGCCAGCAGCCCAGGAGCGGGGAAAAACACCGGGGAGCTGTTTTTT
V: TRBV5-1; size: many; length: 13; D: .; J: TRBJ2-7; CDR3: CASSRDLAYEQYF; DNA: TGCGCCAGCAGCCGGGACCTTGCCTACGAGCAGTACTTC
V: TRBV4-3; size: few; length: 16; D: .; J: TRBJ2-3; CDR3: CASSQNTKTRTDTQYF; DNA: TGCGCCAGCAGCCAGAACACTAAGACACGCACAGATACGCAGTATTTT
V: TRBV7-3; size: .; length: 14; D: .; J: TRBJ1-6; CDR3: CASSLTQHNSPLHF; DNA: TGTGCCAGCAGCTTAACCCAGCATAATTCACCCCTCCACTTT
V: TRBV20-1; size: many; length: 15; D: .; J: TRBJ2-3; CDR3: CSASGRRGGTDTQYF; DNA: TGCAGTGCGTCGGGGCGGCGGGGAGGCACAGATACGCAGTATTTT
V: TRBV6-6; size: .; length: 12; D: TRBD2; J: TRBJ2-1; CDR3: CASRSGLAEQFF; DNA: TGTGCCAGCCGGTCGGGACTAGCTGAGCAGTTCTTC
V: TRBV2; size: .; length: 14; D: .; J: TRBJ2-4; CDR3: CASLGVKGKNIQYF; DNA: TGTGCCAGCTTGGGGGTGAAAGGCAAAAACATTCAGTACTTC
V: TRBV7-2; size: few; length: 15; D: .; J: TRBJ2-1; CDR3: CASSFRVGQFNEQFF; DNA: TGTGCCAGCAGCTTCAGAGTGGGGCAATTCAATGAGCAGTTCTTC
V: TRBV12-3/TRBV12-4; size: .; length: 13; D: .; J: TRBJ1-2; CDR3: CASSFGTHYGYTF; DNA: TGTGCCAGCAGTTTTGGCACTCACTATGGCTACACCTTC
V: TRBV7-9; size: many; length: 14; D: .; J: TRBJ2-1; CDR3: CASSPRAGKGEQFF; DNA: TGTGCCAGCAGCCCAAGGGCAGGGAAGGGTGAGCAGTTCTTC
V: TRBV6-2/TRBV6-3; size: few; length: 16; D: .; J: TRBJ1-1; CDR3: CASSLDSFIPDTEAFF; DNA: TGTGCCAGCAGCCTGGACAGTTTTATCCCCGACACTGAAGCTTTCTTT
V: TRBV7-2; size: few; length: 14; D: .; J: TRBJ1-5; CDR3: CASSFTDRGQPQHF; DNA: TGTGCCAGCAGCTTCACCGACCGGGGACAGCCCCAGCATTTT